Detailed here is one T cell receptor (beta chain). No antigen is known for it. Profiled with immunoSEQ multiplex PCR; TCRdb holds only in-frame clones, not every one. The data hold over 100,000 clones, with 80% to 95% observed a single time. These data are taken from a study of T cell repertoires and HLA-DP antigens. This CDR3 is built from 14 residues. CDR1 and CDR2 from the germline V gene are SGHTA and FQGTGA. The V end was cut by 2 bases, the J end by 4 bases, with 11 bases between. Sequenced material: CD4+ T cells from PBMCs. This clonotype was sampled from a woman between 18 and 29 years old in good health and CMV-seronegative. The chain carries TRBV7-3 and TRBJ2-5; D gene ambiguous. CDR3 sequence: CASSLEGTVETQYF. DNA for the CDR3: TGTGCCAGCAGCTTAGAAGGAACGGTAGAGACCCAGTACTTC.